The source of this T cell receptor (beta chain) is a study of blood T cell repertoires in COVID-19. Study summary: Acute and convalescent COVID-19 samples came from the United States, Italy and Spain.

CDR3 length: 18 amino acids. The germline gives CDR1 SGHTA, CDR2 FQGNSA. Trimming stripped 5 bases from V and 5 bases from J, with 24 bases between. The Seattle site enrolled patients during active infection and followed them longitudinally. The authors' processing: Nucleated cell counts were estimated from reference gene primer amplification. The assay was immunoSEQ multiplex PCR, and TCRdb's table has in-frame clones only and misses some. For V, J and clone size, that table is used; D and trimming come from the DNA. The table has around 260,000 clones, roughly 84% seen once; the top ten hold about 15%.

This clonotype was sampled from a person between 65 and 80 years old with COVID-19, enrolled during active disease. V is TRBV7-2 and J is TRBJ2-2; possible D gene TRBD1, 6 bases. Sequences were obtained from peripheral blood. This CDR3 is CASSDKTIRGSRTGELFF. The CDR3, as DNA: TGTGCCAGCAGCGACAAAACAATCAGGGGAAGTCGAACCGGGGAGCTGTTTTTT.